Each of the 21 T cell receptor beta chains below was sequenced from the same sample in a study of blood T cell repertoires in COVID-19. Sequenced by immunoSEQ multiplex PCR; TCRdb stores in-frame clones only, minus some. The sample records some 130,000 clones, more than 75% being singletons. What was sequenced was PBMCs or T cells enriched from blood (not recorded which). The receptors originated from a woman aged 50 to 65 who had recovered from COVID-19.

This clone was picked up a small number of times. J is TRBJ2-6 and V is TRBV2, with 11 bases identical to TRBD1. After removal of 7 bases from V and 0 bases from J, the junction contained 5 bases not matched to a gene. Looked up from germline, CDR1 is SNHLY and CDR2 is FYNNEI. The CDR3 sequence is 17 residues long. CDR3 DNA: TGTGCCAGCACCCCCGGGACAGGGGGCTCTGGGGCCAACGTCCTGACTTTC. It translates to CASTPGTGGSGANVLTF.

The rearrangement joins TRBV7-9 to TRBJ1-3; D is possibly TRBD1 (6 bases). V was cut by 5 bases and J by 4 bases, with 15 bases left in between. CDR3 length equals 15 residues. CDR1 and CDR2 (germline): SEHNR, FQNEAQ (reference sequence). CDR3 nucleotides: TGTGCCAGCAGCCCTTTGGGGGCGTTGGGAAACACCATATATTTT. This gives the protein CASSPLGALGNTIYF. Full variable domain (missing parts from reference TRBV7-9 and TRBJ1-3): DTGVSQNPRHKITKRGQNVTFRCDPISEHNRLYWYRQTLGQGPEFLTYFQNEAQLEKSRLLSDRFSAERPKGSFSTLEIQRTEQGDSAMYLCASSPLGALGNTIYFGEGSWLTVV.

The chain couples TRBV2 to TRBJ1-1, with a tentative D call TRBD1 (6 bases). Germline V gene sequence: CDR1 SNHLY, CDR2 FYNNEI. The CDR3 has 12 amino acids. Trimming pared 7 bases from V and 4 bases from J, leaving 10 bases between. CDR3 sequence: CASTRGPTEAFF. DNA for the CDR3: TGTGCCAGCACGCGGGGGCCCACTGAAGCTTTCTTT.

The chain recombines TRBV7-6 with TRBJ2-3; no clear D. CDR1 is SGHVS, CDR2 FNYEAQ, per germline. The ends were cut back, 1 base at V and 1 base at J, with 12 bases in the middle. The CDR3 length is 16 residues. The CDR3 sequence: CASSLDDQVGTDTQYF. CDR3 in DNA: TGTGCCAGCAGCTTAGACGATCAGGTTGGCACAGATACGCAGTATTTT.

The chain has TRBV19 and TRBJ1-5; D is possibly TRBD1 (5 bases). The germline gives CDR1 LNHDA, CDR2 SQIVND (reference sequence). The CDR3 runs 19 residues. V gave up 7 bases and J gave up 2 bases, with 27 bases separating them. CDR3 sequence: CASTANPNRDSKGNQPQHF. Written as DNA, the CDR3 is TGTGCCAGTACCGCCAACCCCAACCGGGACTCAAAGGGCAATCAGCCCCAGCATTTT.

V and J are TRBV7-9 and TRBJ2-7; TRBD2 aligns across 9 bases. CDR3 length equals 15 residues. With 5 bases clipped from V and 2 bases from J, the junction kept 7 bases outside the gene matches. CDR1 SEHNR and CDR2 FQNEAQ come from the germline V gene (reference sequence). The CDR3 DNA sequence: TGTGCCAGCAGCCCCCCTAGCGGGGAAACCTACGAGCAGTACTTC. It codes for CASSPPSGETYEQYF.

The genes are TRBV9 and TRBJ1-6; D may be TRBD1 (5 bases). The CDR3 spans 16 residues. Germline-derived CDR1 and CDR2 are SGDLS and YYNGEE. Trimming removed 6 bases at V and 7 bases at J, with 20 bases between. CDR3 sequence reads: CASTPGGTGFNSPLHF. CDR3 DNA: TGTGCCAGCACCCCGGGGGGAACAGGCTTCAATTCACCCCTCCACTTT.

This chain links TRBV6-5 with TRBJ2-1; 9 bases are shared with TRBD2. Trimming cost V 2 bases and J 5 bases; bases outside gene matches: 4. The CDR3 sequence is 15 residues long. Per germline, CDR1 MNHEY and CDR2 SVGAGI. The CDR3: CASSYGGGAHNEQFF. CDR3 in DNA: TGTGCCAGCAGTTACGGCGGGGGGGCCCACAATGAGCAGTTCTTC.

The V call is TRBV6-5, the J call TRBJ1-4; D remains unclear. The CDR3 spans 14 residues. Germline CDR1 reads MNHEY; CDR2 reads SVGAGI. Between the trimmed V and J ends, which lost 6 bases and 6 bases, there was a span of 14 bases. DNA for the CDR3: TGTGCCAGCAGGCCACGAGGCGGGGATGAAAAACTGTTTTTT. This translates into CASRPRGGDEKLFF.

The chain employs TRBV6-4 and TRBJ2-1; 10 positions match TRBD1. Germline V gene sequence: CDR1 MRHNA, CDR2 SNTAGT. The CDR3 runs to 15 residues. V shed 6 bases, J shed 3 bases, and the junction held 5 bases outside the gene matches. The CDR3 nucleotides are TGTGCCAGCAGATACAGGACAGGGGGCTACAATGAGCAGTTCTTC. Translation: CASRYRTGGYNEQFF.

The rearrangement uses TRBV5-4 and TRBJ2-1; D might be TRBD2 (6 bases). The CDR3 has 15 amino acids. CDR1 is SGHNT and CDR2 is YYREEE in the germline V gene (reference sequence). The V end lost 0 bases, the J end lost 6 bases, and 13 bases lay between the germline ends. CDR3: CASSLDLSSGNEQFF. CDR3 nucleotide sequence: TGTGCCAGCAGCTTGGATCTCAGTAGCGGCAATGAGCAGTTCTTC. Full variable domain (outside the CDR3, taken from reference TRBV5-4 and TRBJ2-1): ETGVTQSPTHLIKTRGQQVTLRCSSQSGHNTVSWYQQALGQGPQFIFQYYREEENGRGNFPPRFSGLQFPNYSSELNVNALELDDSALYLCASSLDLSSGNEQFFGPGTRLTVL.

This rearrangement joins TRBV7-9 to TRBJ1-2, with D possibly matching TRBD1 (5 bases). The CDR3 is made up of 12 amino acids. Germline lookup yields CDR1 SEHNR and CDR2 FQNEAQ (reference sequence). V was shortened by 2 bases and J by 6 bases, with 7 bases between the two germline ends. The CDR3 loop is CASSLLGDGYTF. Written as DNA, the CDR3 is TGTGCCAGCAGCTTACTAGGGGATGGCTACACCTTC.

V usage is TRBV5-6 and J usage is TRBJ1-2; TRBD1 agrees at 8 bases. V was clipped by 5 bases and J by 2 bases; unmatched bases: 5. The CDR3 has 14 amino acids. CDR1 is SGHDT, CDR2 YYEEEE, per germline. CDR3 loop: CASSFGDRNYGYTF. CDR3 DNA: TGTGCCAGCAGTTTCGGGGACAGGAACTATGGCTACACCTTC.

CDR3 bases: TGCGCCAGCAGTGAAGAGACAGGGACCGGGGAGCTGTTTTTT. As protein: CASSEETGTGELFF. V gene TRBV10-2 combines with J gene TRBJ2-2, with TRBD1 matching over 7 bases. The ends lost 3 bases at V and 5 bases at J; junction bases unmatched: 3. The CDR3 runs to 14 residues. CDR1 and CDR2 from the germline V gene are WSHSY and SAAADI.

This chain joins TRBV6-1 and TRBJ1-5; perhaps TRBD1 as D (5 bases). V was trimmed by 1 base and J by 7 bases, leaving 11 bases between them. The length of the CDR3 is 14 residues. Per the germline V gene, CDR1 is MNHNS and CDR2 is SASEGT. CDR3 sequence: CASSEGPWGQPQHF. As DNA, the CDR3 is TGTGCCAGCAGTGAAGGTCCATGGGGCCAGCCCCAGCATTTT.

As for this clone: The sample holds other DNA sequences that translate to the same CDR3. The rearrangement joins TRBV5-1 to TRBJ1-1; no firm D call. Germline V gene data show CDR1 as SGHRS and CDR2 as YFSETQ. The CDR3 covers 14 residues. Trimming took off 2 bases at V and 0 bases at J, with 8 bases between the two ends. Here the CDR3 reads CASSFTEMNTEAFF. In DNA form, the CDR3 reads TGCGCCAGCAGCTTCACAGAGATGAACACTGAAGCTTTCTTT. Looking up the rest from reference TRBV5-1 and TRBJ1-1 gives the full variable domain: KAGVTQTPRYLIKTRGQQVTLSCSPISGHRSVSWYQQTPGQGLQFLFEYFSETQRNKGNFPGRFSGRQFSNSRSEMNVSTLELGDSALYLCASSFTEMNTEAFFGQGTRLTVV.

Points on this clone: Other DNA sequences within the sample encode an identical CDR3. J is TRBJ1-2 and V is TRBV6-6, with TRBD1 identical over 7 bases. Germline V gene lookup returns CDR1 MNHNY and CDR2 SVGAGI (reference sequence). The CDR3 totals 13 residues. With V trimmed by 4 bases and J by 5 bases, 4 bases remained unmatched. The CDR3 coding sequence is TGTGCCAGCAGTTCGGGACAGAATTATGGCTACACCTTC. Its protein is CASSSGQNYGYTF.

V and J are TRBV19 and TRBJ1-2; D is unclear. The CDR3 has 14 residues. The germline V gene has CDR1 LNHDA and CDR2 SQIVND (reference sequence). Trimming left V 3 bases short and J 2 bases short, with 10 bases between. In DNA form, the CDR3 reads TGTGCCAGTAGTATGTTTGTCGTCAACTATGGCTACACCTTC. Amino acid sequence: CASSMFVVNYGYTF.

The V gene is TRBV6-5, the J gene TRBJ1-4; TRBD1 matches 8 bases. Germline-derived CDR1 and CDR2 are MNHEY and SVGAGI. With 2 bases clipped from V and 6 bases from J, the junction kept 5 bases outside the gene matches. CDR3 length: 15 amino acids. CDR3 in DNA: TGTGCCAGCAGTTACCCGCAGGGGGCAGATGAAAAACTGTTTTTT. It yields the protein CASSYPQGADEKLFF.

The genes are TRBV7-9 and TRBJ2-7; 7 bases are shared with TRBD1. With V trimmed by 4 bases and J by 0 bases, 12 bases remained unmatched. The germline V gene has CDR1 SEHNR and CDR2 FQNEAQ (reference sequence). This CDR3 has 17 residues. CDR3 amino acids: CASSSPREGGASYEQYF. The CDR3 DNA reads TGTGCCAGCAGCTCACCAAGGGAAGGGGGCGCCTCCTACGAGCAGTACTTC.

This chain links TRBV18 with TRBJ2-6; no firm D call. V was cut by 3 bases and J by 0 bases, with 9 bases left in between. Germline-derived CDR1 and CDR2 are KGHSH and LQKENI. CDR3 size: 16 residues. The CDR3 loop reads CASSPLQSSGANVLTF. The DNA for the CDR3 is TGTGCCAGCTCACCCCTACAGAGCTCTGGGGCCAACGTCCTGACTTTC.